Listed below are T cell receptor beta chains from one sample, sequenced in a study of cytomegalovirus exposure and HLA in healthy donors. Assay used: immunoSEQ multiplex PCR; TCRdb lists only in-frame clones, some missing. In the table there are roughly 150,000 clones, 70% to 90% of which are singletons. Material: PBMCs. These receptors all come from a man aged 30-40 years in good health and CMV-seropositive. The CDR3 runs from the conserved cysteine through the conserved F or W. The order of the fields is D gene, J gene, clone size, V gene, CDR3 protein, CDR3 DNA. D genes are given only for firm matches. For some rows the clone size is stated as once, few or many, or as a class when expanded; others skip it.

NA	TRBJ2-5	NA	TRBV14	CASSQGGPQYF	TGTGCCAGCAGCCAAGGGGGGCCCCAGTACTTC
NA	TRBJ2-1	NA	TRBV5-8	CASSFPPSYNEQFF	TGTGCCAGCAGCTTCCCTCCTAGTTACAATGAGCAGTTCTTC
NA	TRBJ1-2	NA	TRBV6-5	CASSYIEMSGYTF	TGTGCCAGCAGTTACATCGAAATGAGCGGCTACACCTTC
NA	TRBJ1-1	NA	TRBV5-8	CASSFRQGNTEAFF	TGTGCCAGCAGCTTTCGGCAGGGGAACACTGAAGCTTTCTTT
TRBD2	TRBJ2-3	NA	TRBV11-3	CASSLGGSRTDTQYF	TGTGCCAGCAGCTTAGGCGGGAGCCGCACAGATACGCAGTATTTT
TRBD2	TRBJ2-7	once	TRBV5-1	CASSPRSGSSYERYF	TGCGCCAGCAGCCCGCGTAGCGGGAGCTCGTACGAGCGGTACTTC
TRBD1	TRBJ1-2	NA	TRBV11-2	CASSPGGFNYGYTF	TGTGCCAGCAGCCCAGGGGGATTTAACTATGGCTACACCTTC
TRBD1	TRBJ2-5	NA	TRBV19	CASRPTGYQETQYF	TGTGCCAGTAGACCGACAGGGTACCAAGAGACCCAGTACTTC
TRBD1	TRBJ1-2	NA	TRBV6-1	CASSLNPGTGYGYTF	TGTGCCAGCAGTTTAAACCCCGGGACAGGCTATGGCTACACCTTC
NA	TRBJ2-1	NA	TRBV4-3	CASSRRQANEQFF	TGCGCCAGCAGCCGCCGACAGGCCAATGAGCAGTTCTTC
TRBD2	TRBJ2-1	NA	TRBV12-5	CASAESGIAYNEQFF	TGTGCTAGTGCCGAAAGCGGGATCGCCTACAATGAGCAGTTCTTC
TRBD1	TRBJ2-1	NA	TRBV4-2	CASSPVWTGDHYNEQFF	TGTGCCAGCAGCCCGGTGTGGACAGGGGACCATTACAATGAGCAGTTCTTC
NA	TRBJ1-1	NA	TRBV19	CASSPTGMWTEAFF	TGTGCCAGTAGTCCCACAGGGATGTGGACTGAAGCTTTCTTT
TRBD1	TRBJ1-1	NA	TRBV11-2	CASSLWALQGMHTEAFF	TGTGCCAGCAGCTTATGGGCGTTACAGGGGATGCACACTGAAGCTTTCTTT